This TCR beta chain derives from a study of T-cell memory formation after mild COVID-19. Across the whole study: TCR clusters were mostly donor specific. Findings of the study overall: CD8+ contracting clones occupied EMRA, while CD4+ ones occupied mainly CM and EM. A balance of CD4 and CD8 characterized clones contracting day 15 to 85, whereas later expanders leaned CD4+.

This clonotype has just a few counts. Its antigen is unknown. TCRdb independently ran MiXCR on the 5' RACE reads; one entry per CDR3 protein. This table has around 310,000 distinct CDR3 sequences, more than 20% appearing once. V was clipped by 10 bases and J by 4 bases; unmatched bases: 9. This CDR3 is 13 amino acids long. Germline-derived CDR1 and CDR2 are ENHRY and SYGVKD. The chain combines TRBV10-3 with TRBJ1-1; TRBD1 aligns across 7 bases. Sequences were obtained from PBMCs or a T cell subset sorted from them (not recorded which). The clonotype was recovered from a man aged 18-30 years who had mild COVID-19 (a few samples of this study predate the infection). Cell type and time point are not known. The CDR3 loop reads CATADRAPTEAFF. The CDR3 region has the DNA TGTGCCACCGCCGACAGGGCCCCCACTGAAGCTTTCTTT.